This is a list of T cell receptor beta chains from one sample in a study of human T cells and chemical hapten exposure. TCRdb processed the RACE reads anew with MiXCR; each CDR3 protein has one entry. The table shows approximately 52,000 distinct CDR3 sequences, with over 8% occurring only once. The source was whole blood, collected in connection with sensitization to the hapten diphenylcyclopropenone (DPC). The receptors derive from a woman aged 40 to 50 with alopecia areata. Some clones in this sample may be carry-over from other donors' samples. Both conserved end residues are part of each CDR3. A D gene is named only where the DNA matches it firmly. Part of the rows lack a size; the others show once, few, many or a class for expanded clones.

j_call	v_call	d_call	clone_size	cdr3_nt	cdr3_aa
TRBJ1-2	TRBV9	.	few	TGTGCCAGCAGCGTAGACGTCCATGGCTACACCTTC	CASSVDVHGYTF
TRBJ2-7	TRBV12-5	.	.	TGTGCTAGTGGTCCGTGGACTTACGAGCAGTACTTC	CASGPWTYEQYF
TRBJ1-2	TRBV20-1	TRBD1	few	TGCAGTGCTGCCAGGGGGGGCGCTTATGGCTACACCTTC	CSAARGGAYGYTF
TRBJ2-2	TRBV28	.	many	TGTGCCAGCACCAAAAGCTTGGCAGCTGCGAACACCGGGGAGCTGTTTTTT	CASTKSLAAANTGELFF
TRBJ2-4	TRBV7-9	TRBD1	many	TGTGCCAGCAGCTTGGGGGACAGAATCGTCAAAAACATTCAGTACTTC	CASSLGDRIVKNIQYF
TRBJ2-1	TRBV29-1	.	.	TGCAGCGTGACGAGTCCTAGAAGCTCCTACAATGAGCAGTTCTTC	CSVTSPRSSYNEQFF
TRBJ2-2	TRBV6-2/TRBV6-3	TRBD2	many	TGTGCCAGCAGTTACCAGGCTAGCGGTTACACCGGGGAGCTGTTTTTT	CASSYQASGYTGELFF
TRBJ1-1	TRBV4-1	.	.	TGCGCCAGCAGCCCCCAGGGGTTCATGAACACTGAAGCTTTCTTT	CASSPQGFMNTEAFF
TRBJ1-3	TRBV5-1	.	many	TGCGCCAGCAGCTTGACAGTGAATGGGAACACCATATATTTT	CASSLTVNGNTIYF
TRBJ2-7	TRBV29-1	.	many	TGCAGCGTTGAGGAGGGGCCCTCCTACGAGCAGTACTTC	CSVEEGPSYEQYF
TRBJ2-5	TRBV7-6	TRBD2	few	TGTGCCAGCAGCTTAGTTAGCGGGGGAGAGACCCAGTACTTC	CASSLVSGGETQYF
TRBJ2-1	TRBV20-1	.	many	TGCAGTGCTAGGCTAGGGGGGTCCTACAATGAGCAGTTCTTC	CSARLGGSYNEQFF
TRBJ2-2	TRBV15	.	many	TGTGCCACCAGCAGAGATTTTTCCCCCGGGGAGCTGTTTTTT	CATSRDFSPGELFF
TRBJ2-1	TRBV9	.	.	TGTGCCAGCAGCGTAACCAACAATGAGCAGTTCTTC	CASSVTNNEQFF
TRBJ1-4	TRBV6-6	TRBD1	few	TGTGCCAGCAGTTATATGGGACAGCCGGTTAATGAAAAACTGTTTTTT	CASSYMGQPVNEKLFF
TRBJ2-3	TRBV20-1	.	many	TGCAGTGCTAGCACAGATACGCAGTATTTT	CSASTDTQYF
TRBJ2-3	TRBV4-2	TRBD2	many	TGTGCCAGCAGCCAAGATAGGCTAGCGGGGGCCCTATCCACAGATACGCAGTATTTT	CASSQDRLAGALSTDTQYF
TRBJ2-5	TRBV6-4	.	many	TGTGCCAGCAGTGAAGTTAGCGGAGCTCCCCAAGAGACCCAGTACTTC	CASSEVSGAPQETQYF
TRBJ2-3	TRBV29-1	TRBD2	.	TGCTGCGTTGGAGCTAGCGGGGGCCCCTCTATCCAGTATTTT	CCVGASGGPSIQYF
TRBJ2-7	TRBV20-1	.	many	TGCAGCGTCCCGTGGTCCTACGAGCAGTACTTC	CSVPWSYEQYF
TRBJ2-7	TRBV4-2	.	many	TGTGCCAGCAGCCATCAGCAGGGGGGACGCAACACTTACGAGCAGTACTTC	CASSHQQGGRNTYEQYF
TRBJ2-2	TRBV24-1	.	few	TGTGCCACCAGTGATTCCAGGGTAGGATTCACCGGGGAGCTGTTTTTT	CATSDSRVGFTGELFF
TRBJ1-1	TRBV29-1	TRBD1	many	TGCAGCGTTAGGACAGGGGAACGGCTCCTAGGCATAGCTTTCTTT	CSVRTGERLLGIAFF
TRBJ2-7	TRBV5-6	TRBD1	many	TGTGCCAGCAGCTCGGGACAGAGCTCCTACGAGCAGTACTTC	CASSSGQSSYEQYF
TRBJ1-2	TRBV29-1	.	few	TGCAGCGTTGACGAGGGAATGAGCTACACCTTC	CSVDEGMSYTF
TRBJ1-2	TRBV12-3/TRBV12-4	.	many	TGTGCCAGCAGTTTAGCGGCAGCCCAGGGTTTCACCTTC	CASSLAAAQGFTF
TRBJ2-3	TRBV7-7	TRBD1	few	TGTGCTAGCAGGGGGTTAAGGCCCTGGGGCACAGATACGCAGTATTTT	CASRGLRPWGTDTQYF
TRBJ1-1	TRBV20-1	.	many	TGCAGTGCTAGAGGACAGGCTGGGATGAACACTGAAGCTTTCTTT	CSARGQAGMNTEAFF
TRBJ1-5	TRBV19	TRBD1	few	TGTGCCAGTACCATCGGACAGGACCCCTATCAGCCCCAGCATTTT	CASTIGQDPYQPQHF
TRBJ2-3	TRBV9	TRBD2	many	TGTGCCAGCAGCGTCGGGACTAGCCTTACCCCAGATACGCAGTATTTT	CASSVGTSLTPDTQYF
TRBJ2-3	TRBV11-1	.	many	TGTGCCAGCAGCTTAGGGCCTGTGGCAGATACGCAGTATTTT	CASSLGPVADTQYF
TRBJ2-3	TRBV20-1	TRBD1	many	TGCAGTGCGTTAGGACAGGGGCCTGCGGATACGCAGTATTTT	CSALGQGPADTQYF
TRBJ1-6	TRBV6-1	TRBD1	many	TGTGCCGCGAAGGGGGCGAAAGAGCATTCACCCCTCCACTTT	CAAKGAKEHSPLHF
TRBJ1-6	TRBV20-1	.	many	TGCAGTGCTAGAGATTCGCATCAACAGTCTGTTAATTCACCCCTCCACTTT	CSARDSHQQSVNSPLHF
TRBJ2-3	TRBV7-2	.	many	TGTGCCAGCAGCTCCCTCCCGGGGCCAGATACGCAGTATTTT	CASSSLPGPDTQYF
TRBJ2-1	TRBV12-3/TRBV12-4	.	few	TGTGCCAGCAGTTTAGCCGGGACTCTTAATGAGCAGTTCTTC	CASSLAGTLNEQFF
TRBJ1-6	TRBV11-1	.	many	TGTGCCAGCAGTACCACGGGGAATTCACCCCTCCACTTT	CASSTTGNSPLHF
TRBJ1-2	TRBV4-1	TRBD1	.	TGCGCCAGCAGCCAGCCCCACAGGGGCCCCAATGGCTACACCTTC	CASSQPHRGPNGYTF
TRBJ1-1	TRBV18	.	.	TGTGCCAGCTCCTACGGACGGGCTGAAGCTTTCTTT	CASSYGRAEAFF
TRBJ2-6	TRBV6-4	TRBD2	many	TGTGCCAGCAGTGATGGGGGGGCTGGGGCCAACGTCCTGACTTTC	CASSDGGAGANVLTF
TRBJ2-7	TRBV6-2/TRBV6-3	TRBD1	.	TGTGCCAGCACCGGAGGACAGGGAACTTCCTACGAGCAGTACTTC	CASTGGQGTSYEQYF
TRBJ2-3	TRBV7-2	.	many	TGTGCCAGCAGCGCCACTAGCACTAGCACAGATACGCAGTATTTT	CASSATSTSTDTQYF
TRBJ1-1	TRBV12-3/TRBV12-4	.	many	TGTGCCAGCAGTTCGGGGGTTGGAGCTTTCTTT	CASSSGVGAFF
TRBJ2-7	TRBV13	.	many	TGTGCCAGCAGCTTGACCAGTACCTCCTACGAGCAGTACTTC	CASSLTSTSYEQYF
TRBJ1-1	TRBV5-1	.	.	TGCGCCAGCAGCTTGGCACAGGGAGGGGTGAACACTGAAGCTTTCTTT	CASSLAQGGVNTEAFF
TRBJ1-1	TRBV7-3	.	once	TGTGCCAGCAGCTTAAACGGCCCCCGCACTGAAGCTTTCTTT	CASSLNGPRTEAFF
TRBJ2-7	TRBV29-1	TRBD2	few	TGCAGCGTTGGGGAGGGAAGCTCCTACGAGCAGTACTTC	CSVGEGSSYEQYF
TRBJ1-1	TRBV3-1	.	few	TGTGCCAGCACCTCAAGCGCCACTAACACTGAAGCTTTCTTT	CASTSSATNTEAFF
TRBJ1-2	TRBV6-1	.	many	TGTGCCAGCAGTACTAACTATGGCTACACCTTC	CASSTNYGYTF
TRBJ1-1	TRBV4-1	.	.	TGCGCCAGCAGCCAAGAAAAGCGGCAGGGGAGGACTGAAGCTTTCTTT	CASSQEKRQGRTEAFF
TRBJ2-7	TRBV9	TRBD1	.	TGTGCCAGCAGCGCCCAGGGGGTCTCCTACGAGCAGTACTTC	CASSAQGVSYEQYF